This T cell receptor (beta chain) stems from a study of vaccination and CD4 T cells after COVID-19. Study at large: A median of around 70 days (range 14 to 241) separated dose two from the taking of post-vaccine samples.

The CDR3 has 15 residues. Deletions cut 2 bases from V and 2 bases from J, with 11 bases between. Germline assignment: CDR1 SGHKS and CDR2 YYEKEE (reference sequence). The Oncomine TCR Beta short-read assay sequenced DNA from cultured CD4+ T cells. TCRdb used MiXCR to reprocess the PCR reads, holding one entry per CDR3 protein. This sample carries about 20,000 distinct CDR3 sequences, roughly 50% of them seen once, and the ten largest clones take about 3%. The treatment was: approximately nine-day PBMC culture with coronavirus spike peptide pools or control peptides (ViraFEST assay). Concerning this clonotype itself: Its antigen is undetermined.

This TCR derives from a human donor who had recovered from COVID-19. The chain recombines TRBV5-5 with TRBJ2-1; the D call may be TRBD1 or TRBD2 (5 bases each). The source material was CD4+ T cells from blood, cultured in vitro, sampled after SARS-CoV-2 vaccination. The CDR3 DNA sequence: TGTGCCAGCAGCTTAGAGGGGTATCCCTACAATGAGCAGTTCTTC. Translated: CASSLEGYPYNEQFF.